The clone carrying this T cell receptor (beta chain) was detected many times. This specimen comes from a study of T cells in Graves' hyperthyroidism and ophthalmopathy. The CDR3 contains 14 residues. CDR1 is GTSNPN and CDR2 is SVGIG in the germline V gene (reference sequence). The V end was cut by 2 bases, the J end by 6 bases, with 13 bases between. Template material for amplifying TCR beta CDR3 regions consisted of RNA transcripts. HTBI primers were employed in a first-round RT-PCR of the TCR CDR3. TCRdb reprocessed the multiplex PCR reads via MiXCR and lists one record per CDR3 protein. The table has around 260,000 distinct CDR3 sequences, 25% seen once.

The source of this sequence is a middle-aged man with Graves' hyperthyroidism that later progressed to Graves' ophthalmopathy. Material: blood. V is TRBV30 and J is TRBJ2-2; TRBD1 or TRBD2 may be the D gene (5 bases each). The CDR3: CAWSSGVGAGELFF. The DNA for the CDR3 is TGTGCCTGGAGTTCCGGAGTGGGGGCCGGGGAGCTGTTTTTT.